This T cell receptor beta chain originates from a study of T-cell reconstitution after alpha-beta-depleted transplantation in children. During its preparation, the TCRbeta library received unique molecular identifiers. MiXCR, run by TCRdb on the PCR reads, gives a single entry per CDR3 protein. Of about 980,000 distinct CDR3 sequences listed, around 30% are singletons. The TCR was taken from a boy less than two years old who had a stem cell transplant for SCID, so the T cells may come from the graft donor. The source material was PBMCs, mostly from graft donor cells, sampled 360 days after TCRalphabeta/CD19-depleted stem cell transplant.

The CDR3 region is CASSSTGTSGYNEQFF. The CDR3 bases are TGTGCCAGCAGTAGCACCGGGACTAGCGGTTACAATGAGCAGTTCTTC. The chain recombines TRBV6-4 with TRBJ2-1; 11 bases map to TRBD2. The V gene's germline CDR1 is MRHNA and CDR2 SNTAGT. The V segment lost 5 bases and the J segment 4 bases; nucleotides outside the gene matches: 7. CDR3 length: 16 residues.